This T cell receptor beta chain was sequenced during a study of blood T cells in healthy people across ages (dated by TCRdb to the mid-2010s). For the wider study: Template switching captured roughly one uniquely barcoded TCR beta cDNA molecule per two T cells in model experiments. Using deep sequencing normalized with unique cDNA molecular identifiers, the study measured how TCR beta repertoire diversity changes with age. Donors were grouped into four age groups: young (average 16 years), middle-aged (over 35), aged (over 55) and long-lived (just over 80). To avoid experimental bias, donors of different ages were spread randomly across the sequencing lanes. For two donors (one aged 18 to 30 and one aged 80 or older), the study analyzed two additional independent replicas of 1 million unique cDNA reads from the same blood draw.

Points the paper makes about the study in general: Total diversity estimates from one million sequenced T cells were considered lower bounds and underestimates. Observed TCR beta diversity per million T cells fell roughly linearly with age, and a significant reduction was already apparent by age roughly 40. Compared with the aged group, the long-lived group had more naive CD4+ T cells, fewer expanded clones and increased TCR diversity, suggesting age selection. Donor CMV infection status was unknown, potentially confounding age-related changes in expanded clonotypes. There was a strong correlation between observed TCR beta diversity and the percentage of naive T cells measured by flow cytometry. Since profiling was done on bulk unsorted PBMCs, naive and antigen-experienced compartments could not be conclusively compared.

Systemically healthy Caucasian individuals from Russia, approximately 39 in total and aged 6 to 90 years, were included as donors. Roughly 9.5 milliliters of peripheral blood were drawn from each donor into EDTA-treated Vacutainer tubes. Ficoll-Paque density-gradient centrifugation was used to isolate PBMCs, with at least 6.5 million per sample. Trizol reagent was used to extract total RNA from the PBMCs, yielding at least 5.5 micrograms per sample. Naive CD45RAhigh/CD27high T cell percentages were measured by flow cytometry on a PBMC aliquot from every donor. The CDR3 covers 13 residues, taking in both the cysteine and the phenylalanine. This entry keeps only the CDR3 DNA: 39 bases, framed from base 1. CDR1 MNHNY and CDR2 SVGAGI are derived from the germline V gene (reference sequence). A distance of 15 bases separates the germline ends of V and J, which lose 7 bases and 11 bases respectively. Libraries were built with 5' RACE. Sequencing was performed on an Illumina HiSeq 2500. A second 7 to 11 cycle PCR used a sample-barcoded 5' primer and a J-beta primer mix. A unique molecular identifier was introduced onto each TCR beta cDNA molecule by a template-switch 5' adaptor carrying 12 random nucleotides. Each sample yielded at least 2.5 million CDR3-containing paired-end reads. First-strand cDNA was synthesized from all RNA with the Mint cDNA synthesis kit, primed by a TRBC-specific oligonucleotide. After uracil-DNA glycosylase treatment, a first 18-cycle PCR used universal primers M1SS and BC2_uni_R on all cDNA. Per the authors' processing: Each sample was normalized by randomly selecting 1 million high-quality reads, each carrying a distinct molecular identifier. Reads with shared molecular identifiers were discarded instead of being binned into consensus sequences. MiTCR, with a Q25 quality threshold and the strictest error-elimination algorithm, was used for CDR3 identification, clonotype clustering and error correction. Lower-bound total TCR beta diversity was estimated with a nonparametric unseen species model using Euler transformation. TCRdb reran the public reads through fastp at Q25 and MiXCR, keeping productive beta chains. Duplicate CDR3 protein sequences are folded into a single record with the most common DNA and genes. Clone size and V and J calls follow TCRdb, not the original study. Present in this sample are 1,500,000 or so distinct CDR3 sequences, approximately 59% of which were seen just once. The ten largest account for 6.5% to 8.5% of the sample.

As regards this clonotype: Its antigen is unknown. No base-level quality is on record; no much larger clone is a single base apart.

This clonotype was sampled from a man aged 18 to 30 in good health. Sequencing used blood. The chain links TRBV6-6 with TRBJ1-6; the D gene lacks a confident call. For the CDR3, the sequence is CASNRWSQAPLHF. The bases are TGTGCCAGCAACCGGTGGAGTCAGGCACCCCTCCACTTT.